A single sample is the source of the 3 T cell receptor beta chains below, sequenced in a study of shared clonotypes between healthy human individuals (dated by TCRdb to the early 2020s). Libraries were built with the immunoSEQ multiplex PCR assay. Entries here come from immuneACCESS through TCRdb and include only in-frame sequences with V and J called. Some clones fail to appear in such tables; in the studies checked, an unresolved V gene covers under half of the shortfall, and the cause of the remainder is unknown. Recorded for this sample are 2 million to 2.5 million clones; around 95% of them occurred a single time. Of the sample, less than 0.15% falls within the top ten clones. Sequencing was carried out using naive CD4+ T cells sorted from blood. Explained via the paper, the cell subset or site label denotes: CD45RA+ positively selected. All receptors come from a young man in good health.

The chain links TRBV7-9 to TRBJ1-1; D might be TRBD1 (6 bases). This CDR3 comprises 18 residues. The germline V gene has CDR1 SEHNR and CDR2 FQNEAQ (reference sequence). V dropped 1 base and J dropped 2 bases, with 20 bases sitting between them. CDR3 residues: CASSLVPLGQPLNTEAFF. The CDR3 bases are TGTGCCAGCAGCTTAGTTCCCCTCGGACAGCCCCTTAACACTGAAGCTTTCTTT.

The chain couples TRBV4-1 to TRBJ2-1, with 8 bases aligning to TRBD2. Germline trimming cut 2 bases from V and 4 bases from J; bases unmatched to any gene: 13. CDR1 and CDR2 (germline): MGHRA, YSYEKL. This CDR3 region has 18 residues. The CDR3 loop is CASSQFSAGASPYNEQFF. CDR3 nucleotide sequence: TGCGCCAGCAGCCAATTTTCAGCGGGGGCATCACCTTACAATGAGCAGTTCTTC.

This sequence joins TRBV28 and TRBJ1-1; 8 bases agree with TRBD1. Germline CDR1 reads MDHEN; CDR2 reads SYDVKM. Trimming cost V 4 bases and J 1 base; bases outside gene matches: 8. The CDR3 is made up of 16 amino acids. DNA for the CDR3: TGTGCCAGCAGTTCCTCCGGGACAGGACCGAACACTGAAGCTTTCTTT. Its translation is CASSSSGTGPNTEAFF.